A single sample gave rise to the 15 T cell receptor beta chains below, sequenced in a study of blood T cell repertoires in COVID-19. Repertoires were generated with immunoSEQ multiplex PCR, while TCRdb's copy carries only in-frame clones and drops some. Of under 100,000 clones detected, more than 75% appear once; the ten largest clones hold roughly 5%. Sequenced: peripheral blood. Receptors were obtained from a man aged 40-55 years with acute or convalescent COVID-19.

This clone was seen only once. This chain links TRBV19 with TRBJ1-5; 10 positions agree with TRBD1. The CDR3 sequence is 14 residues long. Trimming removed 5 bases from V and 6 bases from J; junction bases left unmatched: 4. CDR1 is LNHDA, CDR2 SQIVND, per germline (reference sequence). CDR3 in amino acids: CASSQTGGTQPQHF. In nucleotides, the CDR3 is TGTGCCAGTAGTCAGACAGGGGGCACTCAGCCCCAGCATTTT.

The rearrangement uses TRBV5-5 and TRBJ2-3; D gene ambiguous. This CDR3 has 13 residues. Trimming took off 0 bases at V and 2 bases at J, with 4 bases between the two ends. Germline CDR1 reads SGHKS; CDR2 reads YYEKEE (reference sequence). The CDR3 spells CASSLGHTDTQYF. The DNA of the CDR3 is TGTGCCAGCAGCTTGGGTCACACAGATACGCAGTATTTT.

The chain carries TRBV4-3 and TRBJ2-3; TRBD2 might be the D (5 bases). CDR3 size: 16 residues. Trimming shortened V by 0 bases and J by 0 bases, and 10 bases separated the two germline ends. CDR1 is LGHNA, CDR2 YSLEER, per germline. CDR3 nucleotide sequence: TGCGCCAGCAGCCAAGATACCGGGGTGAGCACAGATACGCAGTATTTT. This codes for CASSQDTGVSTDTQYF.

The chain recombines TRBV6-5 with TRBJ2-7, with 7 bases fitting TRBD2. CDR3 size: 12 residues. Per germline, CDR1 MNHEY and CDR2 SVGAGI. With 10 bases clipped from V and 6 bases from J, the junction kept 9 bases outside the gene matches. The CDR3 sequence is CAISGVESEQYF. In DNA, the CDR3 is TGTGCCATCAGCGGGGTGGAAAGCGAGCAGTACTTC.

The chain couples TRBV4-3 to TRBJ1-5; D gene unclear. Germline lookup yields CDR1 LGHNA and CDR2 YSLEER. The CDR3 runs 14 residues. The V end was cut by 0 bases, the J end by 0 bases, with 3 bases between. The CDR3 nucleotides read TGCGCCAGCAGCCAAGACTATAGCAATCAGCCCCAGCATTTT. This codes for CASSQDYSNQPQHF.

The chain has TRBV25-1 and TRBJ2-5; 7 nucleotides align to TRBD2. The germline CDR1 and CDR2 sequences are MGHDK and SYGVNS. The CDR3 length is 15 residues. V shed 5 bases, J shed 4 bases, and the junction held 10 bases outside the gene matches. The CDR3 protein is CASSPPGRVGETQYF. The CDR3 nucleotides read TGTGCCAGCAGTCCCCCGGGGAGGGTAGGAGAGACCCAGTACTTC.

This sequence joins TRBV18 and TRBJ1-5, with 10 bases fitting TRBD1. The germline V gene has CDR1 KGHSH and CDR2 LQKENI. J was trimmed by 6 bases and V by 5 bases; bases with no gene match: 4. The CDR3 consists of 14 residues. The CDR3 region has the DNA TGTGCCAGCTCAACGGACAGGGGGGGTCAGCCCCAGCATTTT. Translated: CASSTDRGGQPQHF. The full variable domain, its missing parts supplied by reference TRBV18 and TRBJ1-5, is NAGVMQNPRHLVRRRGQEARLRCSPMKGHSHVYWYRQLPEEGLKFMVYLQKENIIDESGMPKERFSAEFPKEGPSILRIQQVVRGDSAAYFCASSTDRGGQPQHFGDGTRLSIL.

The chain joins TRBV7-2 to TRBJ1-5; TRBD1 matches at 7 bases. The CDR3 sequence is 15 residues long. With 3 bases clipped from V and 3 bases from J, the junction kept 5 bases outside the gene matches. The germline gives CDR1 SGHTA, CDR2 FQGNSA. CDR3 sequence (DNA): TGTGCCAGCAGCTTTCAGACAGGGACCAATCAGCCCCAGCATTTT. Protein product: CASSFQTGTNQPQHF. Together with reference TRBV7-2 and TRBJ1-5, the CDR3 gives the full variable domain: GAGVSQSPSNKVTEKGKDVELRCDPISGHTALYWYRQSLGQGLEFLIYFQGNSAPDKSGLPSDRFSAERTGGSVSTLTIQRTQQEDSAVYLCASSFQTGTNQPQHFGDGTRLSIL.

The chain couples TRBV7-6 to TRBJ2-7; TRBD2 might be the D (5 bases). Deletions cut 0 bases from V and 6 bases from J, with 9 bases between. This CDR3 spans 13 amino acids. Germline values: CDR1 SGHVS, CDR2 FNYEAQ. CDR3 residues: CASSLAQRGEQYF. The CDR3 coding sequence is TGTGCCAGCAGCTTAGCGCAACGGGGCGAGCAGTACTTC.

This chain joins TRBV15 and TRBJ2-5; a weak D match, TRBD2 (6 bases). The CDR3 runs 14 residues. Deletions cut 1 base from V and 3 bases from J, with 9 bases between. Germline-derived CDR1 and CDR2 are LNHNV and YYDKDF (reference sequence). The CDR3: CATSRGRGEETQYF. CDR3 nucleotide sequence: TGTGCCACCAGCAGAGGGCGGGGAGAAGAGACCCAGTACTTC.

The chain combines TRBV30 with TRBJ2-7; D not resolved. V was clipped by 0 bases and J by 2 bases, with 8 bases between them. The CDR3 length is 13 residues. Germline loops: CDR1 GTSNPN, CDR2 SVGIG (reference sequence). In DNA, the CDR3 is TGTGCCTGGAGTGTACAAAGTCCCTACGAGCAGTACTTC. It is translated as CAWSVQSPYEQYF.

The chain has TRBV19 and TRBJ2-7, with TRBD1 matching 7 bases. V shed 6 bases and J 0 bases; nucleotides not matched to a gene: 5. Per germline, CDR1 LNHDA and CDR2 SQIVND (reference sequence). The CDR3 spans 14 residues. In nucleotides, the CDR3 is TGTGCCAGTAGCCCCGGGACAGCCTCCTACGAGCAGTACTTC. It encodes CASSPGTASYEQYF.

The rearrangement links TRBV29-1 to TRBJ2-7; 8 nucleotides agree with TRBD1. V was clipped by 7 bases and J by 3 bases; unmatched bases: 8. CDR1 SQVTM and CDR2 ANQGSEA come from the germline V gene. This CDR3 is built from 13 residues. CDR3 loop: CSGTQGGGYEQYF. The CDR3 DNA follows: TGCAGCGGGACACAGGGGGGTGGCTACGAGCAGTACTTC.

J is TRBJ1-1 and V is TRBV5-1, with 7 bases matching TRBD1. Germline CDR1 SGHRS, CDR2 YFSETQ. This CDR3 comprises 14 residues. Germline trimming cut 0 bases from V and 5 bases from J; bases unmatched to any gene: 4. CDR3 residues: CASSLGQGLTEAFF. CDR3 nucleotide sequence: TGCGCCAGCAGCTTGGGACAGGGCCTTACTGAAGCTTTCTTT.

The V gene is TRBV6-1, the J gene TRBJ1-2, with 8 bases lining up with TRBD1. The V gene's germline CDR1 is MNHNS and CDR2 SASEGT. The CDR3 loop spans 16 amino acids. The J segment lost 0 bases and the V segment lost 1 base, leaving 4 bases of the junction unmatched. The CDR3 DNA sequence: TGTGCCAGCAGTGAAGGGTTGGGACAGGCTAACTATGGCTACACCTTC. Residues: CASSEGLGQANYGYTF.